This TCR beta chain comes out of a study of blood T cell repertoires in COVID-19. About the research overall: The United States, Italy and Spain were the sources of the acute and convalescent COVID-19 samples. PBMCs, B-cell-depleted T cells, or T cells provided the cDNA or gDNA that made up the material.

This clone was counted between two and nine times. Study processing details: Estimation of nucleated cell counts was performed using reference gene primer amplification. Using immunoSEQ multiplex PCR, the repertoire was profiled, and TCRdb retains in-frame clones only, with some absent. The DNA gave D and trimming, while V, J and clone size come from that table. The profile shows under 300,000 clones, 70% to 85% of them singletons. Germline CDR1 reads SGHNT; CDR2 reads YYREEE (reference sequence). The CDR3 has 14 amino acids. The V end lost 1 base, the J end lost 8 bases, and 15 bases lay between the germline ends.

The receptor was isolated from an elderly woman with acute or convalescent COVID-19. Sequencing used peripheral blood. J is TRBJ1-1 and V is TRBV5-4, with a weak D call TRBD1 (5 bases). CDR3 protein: CASSLSSGTYEAFF. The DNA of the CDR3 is TGTGCCAGCAGCTTGAGTAGCGGGACCTACGAAGCTTTCTTT. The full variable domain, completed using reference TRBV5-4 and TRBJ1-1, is ETGVTQSPTHLIKTRGQQVTLRCSSQSGHNTVSWYQQALGQGPQFIFQYYREEENGRGNFPPRFSGLQFPNYSSELNVNALELDDSALYLCASSLSSGTYEAFFGQGTRLTVV.